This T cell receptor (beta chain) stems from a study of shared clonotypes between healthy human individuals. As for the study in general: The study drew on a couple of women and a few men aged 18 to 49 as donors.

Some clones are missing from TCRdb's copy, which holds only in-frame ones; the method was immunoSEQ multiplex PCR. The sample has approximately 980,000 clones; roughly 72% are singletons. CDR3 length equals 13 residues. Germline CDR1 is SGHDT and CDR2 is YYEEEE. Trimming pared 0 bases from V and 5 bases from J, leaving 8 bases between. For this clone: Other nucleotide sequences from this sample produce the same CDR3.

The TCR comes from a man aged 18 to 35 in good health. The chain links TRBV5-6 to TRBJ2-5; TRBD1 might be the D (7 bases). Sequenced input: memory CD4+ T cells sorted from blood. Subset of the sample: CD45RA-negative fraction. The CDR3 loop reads CASSLAGGETQYF. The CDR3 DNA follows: TGTGCCAGCAGCTTGGCAGGGGGGGAGACCCAGTACTTC.